This TCR beta chain appears in the sequencing data of a study of response to subunit inactivated influenza vaccine (dated by TCRdb to the late 2010s). About the investigation overall: The study used deep quantitative T cell receptor repertoire profiling to track responses to a trivalent subunit inactivated influenza vaccine. The paper's findings and limits, for the study overall: The authors suggested that each seasonal influenza vaccination may recruit only a limited number of new T cells.

In regard to this clonotype: The antigen this receptor binds is unknown. One base away there is no much larger clone; base qualities are not given.

V lost 6 bases and J lost 4 bases, and the count of bases not matched to a germline gene is 12. The CDR3 spans 16 residues, from the cysteine through the phenylalanine. The sequence is cut down to CDR3 DNA, 48 bases in frame from base 1. The germline V gene encodes CDR1 MDHEN and CDR2 SYDVKM. Library preparation was by RT-PCR. The reads were generated on an Illumina HiSeq 2500. TCRdb itself trimmed the public reads at Q25 with fastp, ran MiXCR and retained productive beta chains. Identical CDR3 protein sequences are pooled into one entry, listed with their most common genes and DNA. The sample includes around 760,000 distinct CDR3 sequences, with roughly 13% observed a single time. Clones ranked in the top ten supply 5.5% to 7% of the sample.

The chain employs TRBV28 and TRBJ2-7, with 10 bases aligning to TRBD1. The sequence was collected from a man in his forties or fifties who received an inactivated influenza vaccine. Donor details come from another sample of the same person, matched by shared clones. The sequences come from PBMCs from blood, collected about 14 days before vaccination. The CDR3 region has the sequence CASSLKPGQGTYEQYF. The sequence in DNA is TGTGCCAGCAGCCTCAAACCGGGACAGGGGACTTACGAGCAGTACTTC.